This T cell receptor (beta chain) was profiled in a study of neurological immune-mediated disorders. Study-level points and caveats: No expanded-clone CDR3 amino acid sequence recurred across subjects, suggesting private TCR-beta repertoires.

This clonotype was seen many times. Its antigen is undetermined. The germline CDR1 and CDR2 sequences are SGHTA and FQGNSA. Trimming took 5 bases from V and 6 from J; bases not matched to a gene: 2. This CDR3 spans 14 amino acids. A single record per CDR3 protein comes from TCRdb applying MiXCR to the 5' RACE reads. The sample records more than 70,000 distinct CDR3 sequences, roughly a tenth being singletons. The time point here: longitudinal time-point 1 (baseline). The source of this sequence is a man under 40 in good health. Sequencing was performed on PBMCs. This chain links TRBV7-2 with TRBJ2-3; 13 bases agree with TRBD2. The CDR3 bases are TGTGCCAGCAGCCGGACTAGCGGGAGTGATACGCAGTATTTT. Protein product: CASSRTSGSDTQYF.